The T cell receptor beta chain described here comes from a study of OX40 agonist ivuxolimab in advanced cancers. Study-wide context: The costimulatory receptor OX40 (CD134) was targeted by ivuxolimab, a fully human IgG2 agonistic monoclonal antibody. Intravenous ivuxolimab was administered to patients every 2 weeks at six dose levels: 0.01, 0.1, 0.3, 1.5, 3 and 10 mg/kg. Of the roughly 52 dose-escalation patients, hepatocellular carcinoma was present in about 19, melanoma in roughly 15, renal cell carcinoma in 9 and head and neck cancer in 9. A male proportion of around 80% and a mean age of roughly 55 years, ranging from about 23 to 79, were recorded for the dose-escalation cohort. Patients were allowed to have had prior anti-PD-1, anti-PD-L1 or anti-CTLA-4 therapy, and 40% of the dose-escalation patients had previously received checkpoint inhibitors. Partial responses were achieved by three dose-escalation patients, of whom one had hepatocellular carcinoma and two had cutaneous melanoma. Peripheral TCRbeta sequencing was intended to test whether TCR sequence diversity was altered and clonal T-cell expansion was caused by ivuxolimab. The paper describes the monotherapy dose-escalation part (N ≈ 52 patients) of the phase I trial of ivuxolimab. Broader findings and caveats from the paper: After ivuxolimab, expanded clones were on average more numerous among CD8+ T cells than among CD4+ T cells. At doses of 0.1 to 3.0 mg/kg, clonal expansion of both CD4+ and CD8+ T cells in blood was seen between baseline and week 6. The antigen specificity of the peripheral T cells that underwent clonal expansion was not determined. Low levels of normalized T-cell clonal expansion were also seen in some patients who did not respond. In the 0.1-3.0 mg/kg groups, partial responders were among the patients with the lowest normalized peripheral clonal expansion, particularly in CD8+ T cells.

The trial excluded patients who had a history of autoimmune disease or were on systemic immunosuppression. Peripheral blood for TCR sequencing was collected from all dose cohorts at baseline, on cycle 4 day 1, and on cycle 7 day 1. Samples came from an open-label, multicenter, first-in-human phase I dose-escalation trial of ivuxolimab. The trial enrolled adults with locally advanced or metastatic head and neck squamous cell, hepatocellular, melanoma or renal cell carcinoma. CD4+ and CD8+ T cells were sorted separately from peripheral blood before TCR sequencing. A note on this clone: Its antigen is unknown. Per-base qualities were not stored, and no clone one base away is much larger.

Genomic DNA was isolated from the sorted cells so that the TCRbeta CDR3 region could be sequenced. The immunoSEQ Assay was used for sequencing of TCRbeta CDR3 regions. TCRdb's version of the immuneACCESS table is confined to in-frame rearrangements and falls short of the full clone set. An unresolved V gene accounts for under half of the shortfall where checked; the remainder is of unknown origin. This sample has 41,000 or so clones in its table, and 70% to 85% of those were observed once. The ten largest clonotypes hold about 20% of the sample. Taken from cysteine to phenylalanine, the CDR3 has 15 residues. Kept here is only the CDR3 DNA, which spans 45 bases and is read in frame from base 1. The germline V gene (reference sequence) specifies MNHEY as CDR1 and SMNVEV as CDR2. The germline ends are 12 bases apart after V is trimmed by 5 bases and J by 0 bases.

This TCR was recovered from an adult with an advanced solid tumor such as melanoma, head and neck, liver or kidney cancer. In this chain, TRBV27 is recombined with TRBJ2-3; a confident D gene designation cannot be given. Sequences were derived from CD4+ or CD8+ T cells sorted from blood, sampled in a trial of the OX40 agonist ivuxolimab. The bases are TGTGCCAGCAGTCCCAGTTTGAGGAGCACAGATACGCAGTATTTT. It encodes CASSPSLRSTDTQYF.